This TCR beta chain was observed in a study of T cells after yellow fever vaccination. Whole-study context: Preparing low-cell-number fractions relied on SMART-Seq v4 Ultra Low Input. Study results and caveats: Most clones from primary vaccination were detected again post-booster (96% CD4, 88% CD8).

A 5'RACE template-switching step, the method used to make TCR cDNA, added a universal primer site and UMIs. TCRdb recomputed calls from the 5' RACE reads with MiXCR, one row per CDR3 protein. The table lists a few hundred thousand distinct CDR3 sequences, over 3.5% of them singletons. This clonotype was seen many times. Its antigen is still unknown. Sequences were derived from PBMCs, sampled 15 days after the yellow fever booster vaccination. The sequence came from a man aged 18 to 29 who received the YFV17D yellow fever vaccine.

CDR3 region: CASSLGLAASTDTQYF. The CDR3 DNA sequence: TGTGCCAGCAGTCTGGGACTAGCGGCTAGCACAGATACGCAGTATTTT. The chain uses TRBV12-3 or TRBV12-4 and TRBJ2-3; 11 bases are shared with TRBD2. The CDR3 consists of 16 residues. With V trimmed by 5 bases and J by 0 bases, 4 bases remained unmatched.